This TCR beta chain was recorded in a study of blood T cell repertoires in COVID-19. Study information: Samples of COVID-19 (acute and convalescent) were obtained from the United States, Italy and Spain. PBMCs, B-cell-depleted T cells, or T cells provided the cDNA or gDNA that made up the material.

Germline loops: CDR1 LGHNA, CDR2 YSLEER. V shed 4 bases, J shed 8 bases, and the junction held 12 bases outside the gene matches. CDR3 length: 16 residues. This clone came up once. Methods used by the authors: Using reference gene primer amplification, nucleated cell counts were estimated. Some clones are missing from TCRdb's copy, which holds only in-frame ones; the method was immunoSEQ multiplex PCR. The D gene and trimming were derived from the DNA, and the V and J assignments and clone size from that table. The table shows 300,000 to 350,000 clones, with 80% to 90% occurring only once. The sample comprised peripheral blood. V gene TRBV4-3 combines with J gene TRBJ2-1; TRBD1 aligns across 9 bases. The receptor was derived from a man in his thirties or forties with active or convalescent COVID-19. CDR3 DNA: TGCGCCAGCAGCCTTTCCGGAGGGACAGGGCGGGATGAGCAGTTCTTC. Translation gives CASSLSGGTGRDEQFF.